The rows below give T cell receptor beta chains drawn from one sample of a study of human T cells and chemical hapten exposure. TCRdb reprocessed the RACE reads via MiXCR and lists one record per CDR3 protein. This sample carries a few hundred thousand distinct CDR3 sequences, nearly 6.5% of them seen once, and the ten largest clones take about 5.6%. The source was whole blood, collected in connection with sensitization to the hapten diphenylcyclopropenone (DPC). The receptor source for this set is a woman under 30 with alopecia areata. Some clones in this sample may be carry-over from other donors' samples. CDR3s include the opening cysteine and the closing phenylalanine or tryptophan. The D gene is left open where the match is weak. A row's size may be missing; if present it is once, few, many or a size class.

d_call	j_call	v_call	cdr3_length	clone_size	cdr3_aa	cdr3_nt
.	TRBJ1-1	TRBV9	15	many	CASSSRGNANAEAFF	TGTGCCAGCAGCTCCCGCGGGAATGCGAATGCTGAAGCTTTCTTT
.	TRBJ2-3	TRBV4-3	17	many	CASSQGDQITPVNTQYF	TGCGCCAGCAGCCAAGGGGACCAGATTACGCCCGTAAATACGCAGTATTTT
.	TRBJ2-2	TRBV20-1	13	many	CSAEQQNTGELFF	TGCAGTGCAGAACAGCAGAACACCGGGGAGCTGTTTTTT
TRBD1	TRBJ2-1	TRBV12-3/TRBV12-4	16	many	CASSPVPGTGGNEQFF	TGTGCCAGCAGTCCAGTTCCGGGGACAGGGGGCAATGAGCAGTTCTTC
TRBD1	TRBJ1-5	TRBV12-3/TRBV12-4	15	few	CASSLDRESGQPQHF	TGTGCCAGCAGCCTTGACAGGGAAAGTGGTCAGCCCCAGCATTTT
.	TRBJ1-5	TRBV4-3	15	many	CASSQGRRGNQPQHF	TGCGCCAGCAGCCAAGGCCGTAGGGGCAATCAGCCCCAGCATTTT
TRBD1	TRBJ1-2	TRBV4-2	18	.	CASSQAAGQPNSNYGYTF	TGTGCCAGCAGCCAAGCTGCGGGACAGCCCAATTCTAACTATGGCTACACCTTC
.	TRBJ2-7	TRBV7-2	15	few	CASSLGGTAAYEQYF	TGTGCCAGCAGCTTAGGAGGGACCGCTGCCTACGAGCAGTACTTC
.	TRBJ2-3	TRBV15	17	few	CATSREGAVYGTDTQYF	TGTGCCACCAGCAGAGAGGGGGCCGTCTATGGGACAGATACGCAGTATTTT
.	TRBJ2-6	TRBV18	15	.	CASSPLGAGANVLTF	TGTGCCAGCTCACCACTTGGGGCTGGGGCCAACGTCCTGACTTTC
TRBD1	TRBJ1-3	TRBV7-2	14	many	CASSIDRAGNTIYF	TGTGCCAGCAGCATAGACAGGGCTGGAAACACCATATATTTT
.	TRBJ1-2	TRBV3-1	19	many	CASSLTRDALSPRDYGYTF	TGTGCCAGCAGCTTAACTCGGGACGCCTTATCACCGAGAGACTATGGCTACACCTTC
TRBD1	TRBJ1-6	TRBV20-1	13	many	CSAPGQGYSPLHF	TGCAGTGCTCCCGGACAGGGGTATTCACCCCTCCACTTT
.	TRBJ2-5	TRBV7-9	14	few	CASSPRLEQETQYF	TGTGCCAGCAGCCCTCGACTGGAACAAGAGACCCAGTACTTC
.	TRBJ1-6	TRBV7-3	14	.	CASSLRGPNSPLHF	TGTGCCAGCAGCTTAAGGGGTCCCAATTCACCCCTCCACTTT
.	TRBJ1-4	TRBV12-3/TRBV12-4	15	.	CASSFGGATNEKLFF	TGTGCCAGCAGCTTCGGCGGGGCAACTAATGAAAAACTGTTTTTT
.	TRBJ2-6	TRBV20-1	12	many	CSASSGANVLTF	TGCAGTGCCTCCTCTGGGGCCAACGTCCTGACTTTC